The TCR beta chain described here comes from a study of neoadjuvant nivolumab and ipilimumab in lung cancer. Turning to the study itself: Nivolumab 3 mg/kg was given days 1, 15 and 29, plus ipilimumab 1 mg/kg day 1 in combination. General study results and limits: TCR richness and clonality were higher in tumors than adjacent uninvolved lung. Only a single major-pathologic-response sample was available for clonality analysis. Higher pretherapy blood TCR richness went with higher resected-tumor richness.

This CDR3 has 16 residues. V gave up 0 bases and J gave up 5 bases, with 15 bases separating them. Germline loops: CDR1 SGHDT, CDR2 YYEEEE. Only in-frame clones appear in the TCRdb table, and some are missing; sequencing was by immunoSEQ multiplex PCR. The table includes about 18,000 clones, approximately 79% detected once. This clone is categorized as medium-sized (0.01 to 0.1%). What it binds is not known. The source material was tumor tissue, sampled after neoadjuvant nivolumab, alone or with ipilimumab, at or shortly before surgery. This chain uses TRBV5-6 with TRBJ1-3, with a tentative D call TRBD1 (6 bases). This receptor was taken from an adult with non-small cell lung cancer. Here the CDR3 DNA reads TGTGCCAGCAGCTTGGAGGGGGGGCAATCAAGAAACACCATATATTTT. Translation: CASSLEGGQSRNTIYF.